This record covers a single TCR beta chain. This CDR3 is 15 amino acids long. V lost 2 bases and J lost 2, with 11 bases in between. Germline V CDR1 and CDR2: SGDLS, YYNGEE. This specimen belongs to a study of blood T cell repertoires in COVID-19. Study background: Italy, Spain and the United States were the sources of the convalescent and acute COVID-19 samples. Sample material is recorded as cDNA or gDNA derived from T cells, B-cell-depleted T cells, or PBMCs.

Sequencing was performed with immunoSEQ multiplex PCR; in TCRdb, only in-frame clones are kept and a portion is missing. The table records 65,000 to 95,000 clones, roughly 78% of them present only once. The sequenced sample consisted of peripheral blood. This clonotype was sampled from a man in his fifties or sixties with COVID-19, enrolled during active disease. The chain is built from TRBV9 and TRBJ2-1; D may be TRBD1 (6 bases). The CDR3 reads CASSVGADTYNEQFF. The CDR3 nucleotides are TGTGCCAGCAGCGTGGGGGCGGACACCTACAATGAGCAGTTCTTC.